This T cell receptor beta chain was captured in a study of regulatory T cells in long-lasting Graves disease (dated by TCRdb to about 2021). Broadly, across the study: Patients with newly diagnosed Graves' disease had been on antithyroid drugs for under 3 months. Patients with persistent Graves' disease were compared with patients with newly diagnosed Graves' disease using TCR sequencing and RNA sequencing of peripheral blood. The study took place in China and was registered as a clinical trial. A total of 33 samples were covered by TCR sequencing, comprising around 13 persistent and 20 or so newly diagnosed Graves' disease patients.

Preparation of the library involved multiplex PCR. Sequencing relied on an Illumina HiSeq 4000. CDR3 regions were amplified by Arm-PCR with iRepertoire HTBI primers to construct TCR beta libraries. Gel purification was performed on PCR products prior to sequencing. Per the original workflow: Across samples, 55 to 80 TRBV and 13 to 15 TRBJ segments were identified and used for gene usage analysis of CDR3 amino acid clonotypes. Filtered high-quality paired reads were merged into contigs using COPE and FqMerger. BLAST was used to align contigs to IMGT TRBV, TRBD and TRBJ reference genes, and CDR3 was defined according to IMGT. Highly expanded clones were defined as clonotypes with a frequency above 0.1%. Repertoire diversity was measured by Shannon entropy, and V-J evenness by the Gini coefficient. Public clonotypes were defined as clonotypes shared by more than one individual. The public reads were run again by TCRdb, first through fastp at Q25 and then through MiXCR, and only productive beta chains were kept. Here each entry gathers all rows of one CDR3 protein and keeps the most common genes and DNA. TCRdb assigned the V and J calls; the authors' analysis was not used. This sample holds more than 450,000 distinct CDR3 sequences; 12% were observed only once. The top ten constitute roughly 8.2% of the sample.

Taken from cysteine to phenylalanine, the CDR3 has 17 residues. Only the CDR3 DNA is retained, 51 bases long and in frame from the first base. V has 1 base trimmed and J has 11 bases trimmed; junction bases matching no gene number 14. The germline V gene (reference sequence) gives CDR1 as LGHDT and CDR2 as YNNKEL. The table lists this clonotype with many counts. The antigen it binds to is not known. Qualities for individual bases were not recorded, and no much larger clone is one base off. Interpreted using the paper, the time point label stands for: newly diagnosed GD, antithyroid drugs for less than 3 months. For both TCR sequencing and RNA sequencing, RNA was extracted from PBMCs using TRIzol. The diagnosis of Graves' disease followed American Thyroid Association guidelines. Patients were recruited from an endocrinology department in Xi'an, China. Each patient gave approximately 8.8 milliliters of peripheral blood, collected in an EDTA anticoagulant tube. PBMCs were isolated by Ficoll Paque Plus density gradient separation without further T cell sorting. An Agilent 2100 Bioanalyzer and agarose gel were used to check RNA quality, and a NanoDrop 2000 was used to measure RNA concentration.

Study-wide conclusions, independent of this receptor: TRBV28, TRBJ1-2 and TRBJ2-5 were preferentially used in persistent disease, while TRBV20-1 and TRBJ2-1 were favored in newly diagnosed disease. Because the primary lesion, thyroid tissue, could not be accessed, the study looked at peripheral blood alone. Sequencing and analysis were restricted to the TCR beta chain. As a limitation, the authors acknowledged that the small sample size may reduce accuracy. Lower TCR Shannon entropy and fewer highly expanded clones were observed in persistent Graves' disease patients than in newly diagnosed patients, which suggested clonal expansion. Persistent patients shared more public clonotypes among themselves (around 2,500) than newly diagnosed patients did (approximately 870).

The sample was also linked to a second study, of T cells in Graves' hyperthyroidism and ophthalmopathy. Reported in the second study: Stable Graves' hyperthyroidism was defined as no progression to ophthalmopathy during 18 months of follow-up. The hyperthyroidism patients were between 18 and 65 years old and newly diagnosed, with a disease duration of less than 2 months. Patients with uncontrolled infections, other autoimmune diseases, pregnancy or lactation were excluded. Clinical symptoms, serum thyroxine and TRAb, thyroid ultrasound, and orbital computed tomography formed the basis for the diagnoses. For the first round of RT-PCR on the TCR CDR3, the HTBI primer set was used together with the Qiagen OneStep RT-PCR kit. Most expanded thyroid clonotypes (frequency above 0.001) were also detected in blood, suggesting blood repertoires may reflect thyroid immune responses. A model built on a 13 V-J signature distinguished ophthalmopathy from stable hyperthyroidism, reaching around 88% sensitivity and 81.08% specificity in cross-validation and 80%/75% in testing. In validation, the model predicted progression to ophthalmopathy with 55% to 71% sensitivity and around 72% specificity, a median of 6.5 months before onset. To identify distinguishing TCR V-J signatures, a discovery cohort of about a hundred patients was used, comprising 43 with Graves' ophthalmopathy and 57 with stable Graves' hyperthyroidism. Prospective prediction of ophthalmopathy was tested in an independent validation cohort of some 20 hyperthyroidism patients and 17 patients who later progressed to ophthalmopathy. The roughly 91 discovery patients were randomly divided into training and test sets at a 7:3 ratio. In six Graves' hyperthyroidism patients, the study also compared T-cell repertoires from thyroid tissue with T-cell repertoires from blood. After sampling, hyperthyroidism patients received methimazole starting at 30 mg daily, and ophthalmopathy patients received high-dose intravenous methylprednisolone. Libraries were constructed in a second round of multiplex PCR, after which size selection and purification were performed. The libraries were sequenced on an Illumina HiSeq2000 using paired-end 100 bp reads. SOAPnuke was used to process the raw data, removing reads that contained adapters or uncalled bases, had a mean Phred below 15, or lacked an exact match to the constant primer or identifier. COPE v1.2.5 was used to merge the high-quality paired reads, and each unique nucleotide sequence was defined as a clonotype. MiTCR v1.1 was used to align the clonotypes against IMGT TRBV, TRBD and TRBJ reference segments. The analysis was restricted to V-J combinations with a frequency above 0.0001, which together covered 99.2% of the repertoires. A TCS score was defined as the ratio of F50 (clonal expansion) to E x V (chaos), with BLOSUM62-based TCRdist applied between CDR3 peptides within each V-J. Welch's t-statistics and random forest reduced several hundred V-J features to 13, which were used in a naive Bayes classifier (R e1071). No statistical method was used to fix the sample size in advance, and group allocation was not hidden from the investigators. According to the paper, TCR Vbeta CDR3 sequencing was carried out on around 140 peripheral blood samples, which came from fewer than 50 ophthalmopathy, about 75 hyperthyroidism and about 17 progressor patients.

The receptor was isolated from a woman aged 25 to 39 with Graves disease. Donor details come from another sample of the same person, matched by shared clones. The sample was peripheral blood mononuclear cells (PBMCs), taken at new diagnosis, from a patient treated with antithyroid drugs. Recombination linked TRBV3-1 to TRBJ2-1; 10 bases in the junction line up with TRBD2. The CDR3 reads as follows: CASSQGRSGRAGVKQFF. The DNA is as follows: TGTGCCAGCAGCCAAGGGCGGAGCGGGAGGGCCGGAGTCAAGCAGTTCTTC.